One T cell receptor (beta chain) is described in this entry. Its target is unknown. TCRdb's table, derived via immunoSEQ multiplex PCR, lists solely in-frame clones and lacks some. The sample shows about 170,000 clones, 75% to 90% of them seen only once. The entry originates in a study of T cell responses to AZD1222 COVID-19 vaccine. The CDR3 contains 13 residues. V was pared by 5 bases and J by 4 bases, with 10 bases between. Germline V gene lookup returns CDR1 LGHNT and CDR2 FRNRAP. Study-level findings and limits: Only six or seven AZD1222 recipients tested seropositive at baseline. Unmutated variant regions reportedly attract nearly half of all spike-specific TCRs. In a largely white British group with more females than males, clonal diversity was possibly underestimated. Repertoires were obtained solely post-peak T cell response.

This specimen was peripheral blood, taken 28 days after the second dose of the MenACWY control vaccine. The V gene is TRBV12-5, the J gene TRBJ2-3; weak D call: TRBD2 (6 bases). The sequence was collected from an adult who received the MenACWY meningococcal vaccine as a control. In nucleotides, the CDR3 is TGTGCTAGTGGTCTGCGACTAGCAGATACGCAGTATTTT. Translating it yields CASGLRLADTQYF. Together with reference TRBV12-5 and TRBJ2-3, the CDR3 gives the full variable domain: DARVTQTPRHKVTEMGQEVTMRCQPILGHNTVFWYRQTMMQGLELLAYFRNRAPLDDSGMPKDRFSAEMPDATLATLKIQPSEPRDSAVYFCASGLRLADTQYFGPGTRLTVL.